These 4 T cell receptor beta chains came from one sample sequenced in a study of blood T cell repertoires in COVID-19. Data came from immunoSEQ multiplex PCR; TCRdb stores just in-frame clones and leaves some out. The sample records about 290,000 clones, over 80% being singletons. The source material was peripheral blood. The receptors shown here come from a woman between 45 and 60 years old with active or convalescent COVID-19.

The genes are TRBV2 and TRBJ1-1; 7 bases are shared with TRBD1. The CDR3 is 12 amino acids. Germline V lookup: CDR1 SNHLY, CDR2 FYNNEI. V shed 7 bases, J shed 10 bases, and the junction held 9 bases outside the gene matches. CDR3 sequence (DNA): TGTGCCAGCACTTTAGGACAGGCGTCAGCTTTCTTT. This encodes CASTLGQASAFF.

CDR3 sequence: CASSPPLSGLSYNEQFF. The CDR3 nucleotides read TGTGCCAGCAGTCCCCCTTTGAGCGGCCTTTCCTACAATGAGCAGTTCTTC. The chain joins TRBV27 to TRBJ2-1; possible D gene TRBD2, 5 bases. V dropped 5 bases and J dropped 1 base, with 18 bases sitting between them. CDR3 length: 17 residues. Germline loops: CDR1 MNHEY, CDR2 SMNVEV (reference sequence).

A single count supports this clone. The chain joins TRBV30 to TRBJ1-1; no clear D gene. V was shortened by 4 bases and J by 3 bases, with 6 bases between the two germline ends. Germline CDR1 GTSNPN, CDR2 SVGIG (reference sequence). The length of the CDR3 is 11 residues. CDR3 sequence: CAWTGYTEAFF. CDR3 nucleotide sequence: TGTGCCTGGACCGGGTACACTGAAGCTTTCTTT. Together with reference TRBV30 and TRBJ1-1, the CDR3 gives the full variable domain: SQTIHQWPATLVQPVGSPLSLECTVEGTSNPNLYWYRQAAGRGLQLLFYSVGIGQISSEVPQNLSASRPQDRQFILSSKKLLLSDSGFYLCAWTGYTEAFFGQGTRLTVV.

This sequence joins TRBV29-1 and TRBJ1-1; D not certain. The CDR3 is 13 residues long. The germline gives CDR1 SQVTM, CDR2 ANQGSEA. Trimming pared 4 bases from V and 4 bases from J, leaving 13 bases between. The DNA of the CDR3 is TGCAGCGTTGCGGAGCTAATGGTCACTGAAGCTTTCTTT. Its protein is CSVAELMVTEAFF.